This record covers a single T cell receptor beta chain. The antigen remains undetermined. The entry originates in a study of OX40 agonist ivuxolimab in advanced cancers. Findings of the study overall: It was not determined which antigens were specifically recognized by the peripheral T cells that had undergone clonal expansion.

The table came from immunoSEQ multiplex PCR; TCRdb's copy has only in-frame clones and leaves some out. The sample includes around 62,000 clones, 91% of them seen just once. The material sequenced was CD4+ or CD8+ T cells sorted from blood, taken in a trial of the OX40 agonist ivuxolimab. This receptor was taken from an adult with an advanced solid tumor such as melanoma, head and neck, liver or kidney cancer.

DNA of the CDR3: TGCGCCAGCAGCTTGGTAGTTGGGAACACCGGGGAGCTGTTTTTT. It codes for CASSLVVGNTGELFF. This sequence joins TRBV5-1 and TRBJ2-2; D call uncertain. CDR1 is SGHRS, CDR2 YFSETQ, per germline. V gave up 0 bases and J gave up 1 base, with 7 bases separating them. This CDR3 spans 15 amino acids. The variable domain in full, completed from reference TRBV5-1 and TRBJ2-2, reads KAGVTQTPRYLIKTRGQQVTLSCSPISGHRSVSWYQQTPGQGLQFLFEYFSETQRNKGNFPGRFSGRQFSNSRSEMNVSTLELGDSALYLCASSLVVGNTGELFFGEGSRLTVL.